Below, 23 T cell receptor beta chains from the same sample are listed, as sequenced in a study of shared clonotypes between healthy human individuals. Sequenced by immunoSEQ multiplex PCR; TCRdb stores in-frame clones only, minus some. Of about 1 million clones in the sample, roughly 80% are singletons; the top ten hold roughly 1.4%. The sequencing input was memory CD4+ T cells sorted from blood. The subset denotes: CD45RA-negative fraction. The receptors were sampled from a young man in good health.

This chain connects TRBV5-6 to TRBJ2-3; D is unclear. Germline V CDR1 and CDR2: SGHDT, YYEEEE. CDR3 size: 13 residues. V dropped 1 base and J dropped 3 bases, with 6 bases sitting between them. In DNA, the CDR3 is TGTGCCAGCAGCTTGTCAAAGACAGATACGCAGTATTTT. Translating it yields CASSLSKTDTQYF.

The chain joins TRBV19 to TRBJ2-2; 10 bases match TRBD1. The junction had 6 bases not matched to a gene; V was cut back by 8 bases and J by 6 bases. The germline V gene encodes CDR1 LNHDA and CDR2 SQIVND (reference sequence). CDR3 size: 14 residues. The CDR3 region has the DNA TGTGCCAGTTCCGGGACAGGGGTGGCCGGGGAGCTGTTTTTT. The encoded protein is CASSGTGVAGELFF.

The V and J genes are TRBV20-1 and TRBJ1-1, with TRBD1 matching 7 bases. This CDR3 spans 11 amino acids. Germline loops: CDR1 DFQATT, CDR2 SNEGSKA (reference sequence). V lost 6 bases to trimming and J lost 7 bases; unmatched junction nucleotides: 5. The CDR3 here is CSAGGRLEAFF. The CDR3 DNA reads as TGCAGTGCAGGGGGCCGGCTTGAAGCTTTCTTT.

The V gene is TRBV30, the J gene TRBJ2-3; TRBD1 aligns across 8 bases. This CDR3 is 15 amino acids long. With V trimmed by 7 bases and J by 2 bases, 11 bases remained unmatched. Germline CDR1 reads GTSNPN; CDR2 reads SVGIG (reference sequence). DNA for the CDR3: TGTGCCTCTAATCGACAGGGGTTATCCACAGATACGCAGTATTTT. The encoded protein is CASNRQGLSTDTQYF.

This clone has only one observation. This sequence joins TRBV5-1 and TRBJ1-5; 8 bases are shared with TRBD1. CDR1 and CDR2 (germline): SGHRS, YFSETQ. The CDR3 totals 18 residues. V was clipped by 0 bases and J by 0 bases; unmatched bases: 8. The CDR3 sequence: CASSLALQGARSNQPQHF. CDR3 sequence (DNA): TGCGCCAGCAGCTTGGCTTTGCAGGGGGCGCGTAGCAATCAGCCCCAGCATTTT.

The chain combines TRBV28 with TRBJ1-2; D is possibly TRBD1 (6 bases). CDR1 is MDHEN and CDR2 is SYDVKM in the germline V gene. The V and J ends lost 5 bases and 5 bases respectively, with 12 bases between them. The CDR3 covers 13 residues. The CDR3 loop reads CASSVQGIYGYTF. DNA of the CDR3: TGTGCCAGCAGTGTCCAGGGGATTTATGGCTACACCTTC.

Points on this clone: The sample carries other DNA sequences with the same CDR3. The chain employs TRBV6-5 and TRBJ2-7; TRBD2 agrees at 9 bases. Trimming at V came to 0 bases and at J to 4 bases, leaving 4 bases not matched to a gene. The germline V gene has CDR1 MNHEY and CDR2 SVGAGI. This CDR3 spans 15 amino acids. The DNA for the CDR3 is TGTGCCAGCAGTTACTCTAGCGGGGGAACTTACGAGCAGTACTTC. It specifies CASSYSSGGTYEQYF.

V usage is TRBV10-3 and J usage is TRBJ1-4; 9 bases fit TRBD1. The CDR3 contains 15 residues. Germline assignment: CDR1 ENHRY and CDR2 SYGVKD. V lost 6 bases to trimming and J lost 8 bases; unmatched junction nucleotides: 10. This chain's CDR3 is CAISQRDRVGEKLFF. CDR3 sequence (DNA): TGTGCCATCAGCCAAAGGGACAGGGTGGGAGAAAAACTGTTTTTT.

This clone came up a few times. The same CDR3 can be traced to other DNA sequences in this sample. The V call is TRBV25-1, the J call TRBJ1-4; the D gene is possibly TRBD1 (5 bases). Trimming took 3 bases from V and 5 from J, leaving 13 bases between them. In germline, CDR1 is MGHDK, CDR2 SYGVNS. This CDR3 is 15 amino acids long. The CDR3 nucleotides are TGTGCCAGCAGTGATTCCGGGACGGGAAATGAAAAACTGTTTTTT. Protein: CASSDSGTGNEKLFF.

The chain links TRBV30 to TRBJ1-3; no clear D gene. V gave up 2 bases and J gave up 0 bases, with 11 bases separating them. This CDR3 has 15 amino acids. Germline V gene lookup returns CDR1 GTSNPN and CDR2 SVGIG (reference sequence). CDR3 bases: TGTGCCTGGAGTTCACCCCACCTCTCTGGAAACACCATATATTTT. Amino acids: CAWSSPHLSGNTIYF. The whole variable domain, remainder taken from reference TRBV30 and TRBJ1-3, is SQTIHQWPATLVQPVGSPLSLECTVEGTSNPNLYWYRQAAGRGLQLLFYSVGIGQISSEVPQNLSASRPQDRQFILSSKKLLLSDSGFYLCAWSSPHLSGNTIYFGEGSWLTVV.

This rearrangement joins TRBV21-1 to TRBJ1-2. TRBV21-1 is deemed a pseudogene. This CDR3 is built from 14 residues. CDR3 residues: CASSPKVTNYGYTF. The CDR3 DNA sequence: TGTGCCAGCAGCCCTAAGGTGACTAACTATGGCTACACCTTC.

This chain connects TRBV4-1 to TRBJ1-1; D gene ambiguous. Germline V lookup: CDR1 MGHRA, CDR2 YSYEKL. The CDR3 length is 14 residues. V dropped 0 bases and J dropped 1 base, with 6 bases sitting between them. DNA for the CDR3: TGCGCCAGCAGCCAAGAGGGCGCGAACACTGAAGCTTTCTTT. This gives the protein CASSQEGANTEAFF.

This clone was recorded a few times. This rearrangement joins TRBV5-1 to TRBJ2-3, with D possibly being TRBD1 or TRBD2 (5 bases each). V was trimmed by 5 bases and J by 6 bases, leaving 16 bases between them. CDR3 length: 14 amino acids. The germline V gene has CDR1 SGHRS and CDR2 YFSETQ. This chain's CDR3 is CASRRDPAGDTQYF. In nucleotides, the CDR3 is TGCGCCAGCAGACGGGACCCAGCTGGCGATACGCAGTATTTT.

This rearrangement joins TRBV27 to TRBJ2-1, with D perhaps matching TRBD1 or TRBD2 (5 bases each). Germline V gene lookup returns CDR1 MNHEY and CDR2 SMNVEV (reference sequence). The CDR3 runs to 14 residues. Trimming removed 5 bases from V and 7 bases from J, with 15 bases in between. This chain's CDR3 is CASSEFGTPNEQFF. CDR3 sequence (DNA): TGTGCCAGCAGTGAGTTTGGGACCCCGAATGAGCAGTTCTTC.

The chain employs TRBV28 and TRBJ2-3, with 13 bases aligning to TRBD2. CDR1 is MDHEN and CDR2 is SYDVKM in the germline V gene. This CDR3 region has 17 residues. The junction had 8 bases not matched to a gene; V was cut back by 3 bases and J by 5 bases. CDR3 nucleotides: TGTGCCAGCAGTTTGTCACGACTAGCGGGGGGCGGAGATACGCAGTATTTT. It is translated as CASSLSRLAGGGDTQYF. The variable domain in full, completed from reference TRBV28 and TRBJ2-3, reads DVKVTQSSRYLVKRTGEKVFLECVQDMDHENMFWYRQDPGLGLRLIYFSYDVKMKEKGDIPEGYSVSREKKERFSLILESASTNQTSMYLCASSLSRLAGGGDTQYFGPGTRLTVL.

The chain recombines TRBV11-2 with TRBJ2-5; a weak D match, TRBD2 (7 bases). CDR1 and CDR2 (germline): SGHAT, FQNNGV. Trimming took off 5 bases at V and 5 bases at J, with 18 bases between the two ends. This CDR3 has 15 amino acids. CDR3 coding DNA: TGTGCCAGCAGCCGCCTAGGGGGGGTTATGGAGACCCAGTACTTC. This gives the protein CASSRLGGVMETQYF. Filled out from reference TRBV11-2 and TRBJ2-5, the complete variable domain reads EAGVAQSPRYKIIEKRQSVAFWCNPISGHATLYWYQQILGQGPKLLIQFQNNGVVDDSQLPKDRFSAERLKGVDSTLKIQPAKLEDSAVYLCASSRLGGVMETQYFGPGTRLLVL.

The J gene is TRBJ2-5, the V gene TRBV19; the match to TRBD1 covers 9 bases. There are 16 residues in the CDR3. Trimming cost V 5 bases and J 5 bases; bases outside gene matches: 12. Germline loops: CDR1 LNHDA, CDR2 SQIVND (reference sequence). DNA of the CDR3: TGTGCCAGTAGTGGGACAGGGAGGGCCAACTGGGAGACCCAGTACTTC. This translates into CASSGTGRANWETQYF. The full variable domain, in which reference TRBV19 and TRBJ2-5 provide the parts outside the CDR3, is DGGITQSPKYLFRKEGQNVTLSCEQNLNHDAMYWYRQDPGQGLRLIYYSQIVNDFQKGDIAEGYSVSREKKESFPLTVTSAQKNPTAFYLCASSGTGRANWETQYFGPGTRLLVL.

This chain links TRBV11-2 with TRBJ2-7; 8 bases agree with TRBD1. V gave up 5 bases and J gave up 5 bases; unmatched junction bases: 14. The CDR3 sequence is 16 residues long. The germline V gene encodes CDR1 SGHAT and CDR2 FQNNGV. CDR3 nucleotide sequence: TGTGCCAGCAGCCCCAGTTTCAGGGGGCGCATCCACGAGCAGTACTTC. It encodes CASSPSFRGRIHEQYF.

The V gene is TRBV20-1, the J gene TRBJ2-7; no definite D call. Germline lookup yields CDR1 DFQATT and CDR2 SNEGSKA (reference sequence). V was shortened by 1 base and J by 5 bases, with 6 bases between the two germline ends. This CDR3 comprises 11 residues. The CDR3 loop is CSARVGNEQYF. The CDR3 nucleotides read TGCAGTGCTAGAGTGGGTAACGAGCAGTACTTC.

V usage is TRBV19 and J usage is TRBJ2-7; D is tentatively TRBD1 or TRBD2 (8 bases each). V lost 3 bases and J lost 2, with 14 bases in between. Germline V gene lookup returns CDR1 LNHDA and CDR2 SQIVND (reference sequence). CDR3 length: 15 residues. CDR3 nucleotide sequence: TGTGCCAGTAGTATGGCGGGGGGACAGGCCTACGAGCAGTACTTC. Residues: CASSMAGGQAYEQYF.

The chain joins TRBV6-5 to TRBJ2-3; 8 nucleotides align to TRBD2. J was trimmed by 6 bases and V by 0 bases; bases with no gene match: 5. Germline CDR1 reads MNHEY; CDR2 reads SVGAGI. The CDR3 has 15 amino acids. The CDR3 spells CASSYSGRGSDTQYF. For the CDR3, the DNA is TGTGCCAGCAGTTACTCCGGGAGGGGCTCGGATACGCAGTATTTT.

J is TRBJ2-5 and V is TRBV7-6, with 8 bases lining up with TRBD1. The J call may be in error: the DNA end matches TRBJ2-7 better. The CDR3 has 15 amino acids. Germline-derived CDR1 and CDR2 are SGHVS and FNYEAQ. The CDR3 DNA reads TGTGCCAGCAGCACTCGCAGGGGGCTTGCCTACGAGCAGTACTTC. Its translation: CASSTRRGLAYEQYF.

The sample holds many counts of this clone. The rearrangement uses TRBV11-1 and TRBJ1-3; D remains ambiguous. Germline lookup yields CDR1 SGHAT and CDR2 FQDESV (reference sequence). The CDR3 loop spans 15 amino acids. V was pared by 5 bases and J by 0 bases, with 11 bases between. This CDR3 reads CASSAWTGSGNTIYF. The CDR3 DNA follows: TGTGCCAGCAGCGCCTGGACGGGCTCTGGAAACACCATATATTTT. The full variable domain, with the rest looked up from reference TRBV11-1 and TRBJ1-3, is EAEVAQSPRYKITEKSQAVAFWCDPISGHATLYWYRQILGQGPELLVQFQDESVVDDSQLPKDRFSAERLKGVDSTLKIQPAELGDSAMYLCASSAWTGSGNTIYFGEGSWLTVV.